These T cell receptor beta chains were read from a single sample in a study of shared clonotypes between healthy human individuals. Method: immunoSEQ multiplex PCR; TCRdb's copy keeps in-frame clones and lacks some. Here the sample spans some 530,000 clones, approximately 80% being singletons. The sample was PBMCs. These receptor sequences come from a woman between 40 and 55 years old in good health. Some clones in this sample may be carry-over from other donors' samples. Both conserved end residues are part of each CDR3. D genes are given only for firm matches. Size is omitted from some rows. Given values are once, few, many or a class for expanded clones.

J,length,size,D,V,DNA,CDR3
TRBJ2-7,15,NA,NA,TRBV5-1,TGCGCCAGCAGGGGTACTGTGCAAGCCCTAGGCGAGCAGTACTTC,CASRGTVQALGEQYF
TRBJ1-2,14,NA,NA,TRBV18,TGTGCCAGCTCACCTTCCGGGGGCGCTTCTGGCTACACCTTC,CASSPSGGASGYTF
TRBJ2-3,13,NA,NA,TRBV11-3,TGTGCCAGCAGCTTGACGGGGACAGATACGCAGTATTTT,CASSLTGTDTQYF
TRBJ1-3,13,NA,NA,TRBV18,TGTGCCAGCTCACCAGGAGGGGGAAACACCATATATTTT,CASSPGGGNTIYF
TRBJ1-1,13,NA,TRBD1,TRBV18,TGTGCCAGCTCACCCGGGACAGGGTTTGACGCTTTCTTT,CASSPGTGFDAFF
TRBJ2-7,16,NA,NA,TRBV27,TGTGCCAGCAGTTCTCGGCCAGGGGTAGGGACCTACGAGCAGTACTTC,CASSSRPGVGTYEQYF
TRBJ2-3,15,NA,NA,TRBV4-3,TGCGCCAGCAGCCAAGACCCTAGCGTATATGATACGCAGTATTTT,CASSQDPSVYDTQYF
TRBJ2-7,13,NA,NA,TRBV28,TGTGCCAGCAGTCCCTCGGGGTATGACGAGCAGTACTTC,CASSPSGYDEQYF
TRBJ2-7,13,NA,NA,TRBV18,TGTGCCAGCTCACGCAGCGGGTTATACGAGCAGTACTTC,CASSRSGLYEQYF
TRBJ2-1,17,NA,NA,TRBV18,TGTGCCAGCTCACGGTATGCGGGACCTTCACAATTTGGTGAGCAGTTCTTC,CASSRYAGPSQFGEQFF
TRBJ2-2,15,NA,TRBD1,TRBV5-1,TGCGCCAGCAGCTCGGGGACAGGGTACACCGGGGAGCTGTTTTTT,CASSSGTGYTGELFF
TRBJ2-1,13,NA,NA,TRBV5-1,TGCGCCAGCAGCCAAGGACATGCGGATGAGCAGTTCTTC,CASSQGHADEQFF
TRBJ2-5,14,many,NA,TRBV7-9,TGTGCCAGCAGCTTAGCGCCCGATCAAGAGACCCAGTACTTC,CASSLAPDQETQYF
TRBJ1-5,13,NA,NA,TRBV30,TGTGCCTGGAGTTTTCCGCATGGACAGCCCCAGCATTTT,CAWSFPHGQPQHF
TRBJ1-3,16,NA,TRBD1,TRBV28,TGTGCCAGCAGTTTATCCGGACAGGGCTCTGGAAACACCATATATTTT,CASSLSGQGSGNTIYF
TRBJ2-7,13,NA,TRBD1,TRBV19,TGTGCCACCGGCAGACAGGGCGGCTACGAGCAGTACTTC,CATGRQGGYEQYF
TRBJ2-2,13,NA,NA,TRBV5-6,TGTGCCAGCAGCTTGGGGGTCTACGGGGAGCTGTTTTTT,CASSLGVYGELFF
TRBJ2-7,14,NA,NA,TRBV6-6,TGTGCCAGCAGTTACGGGCTAACCTTGGGAGAGCAGTACTTC,CASSYGLTLGEQYF
TRBJ2-1,16,NA,TRBD2,TRBV10-3,TGTGCCATCAGTGAAGGTGGGGCTAGCGGTTACAATGAGCAGTTCTTC,CAISEGGASGYNEQFF
TRBJ1-2,13,NA,NA,TRBV6-5,TGTGCCAGCAGTTACTCGACTGAGTATGGCTACACCTTC,CASSYSTEYGYTF
TRBJ2-7,15,once,NA,TRBV19,TGTGCCAGTAGTATACGTCCAAGGAGTAACGACGAGCAGTACTTC,CASSIRPRSNDEQYF
TRBJ2-1,17,few,TRBD2,TRBV7-3,TGTGCCAGCAGCACTAATGGGACTAGCGGGAAACTGTGGGAGCAGTTCTTC,CASSTNGTSGKLWEQFF
TRBJ2-2,16,NA,NA,TRBV27,TGTGCCAGCAGACAAGGGGCGGGAACGAACACCGGGGAGCTGTTTTTT,CASRQGAGTNTGELFF
TRBJ1-5,19,NA,NA,TRBV28,TGTGCCAGCAGCCCGGCCGGGGACCTACAAATCCATAGCAATCAGCCCCAGCATTTT,CASSPAGDLQIHSNQPQHF
TRBJ2-1,15,NA,NA,TRBV6-4,TGTGCCAGCAGTGACTCGACTTTTGACATCAATGAGCAGTTCTTC,CASSDSTFDINEQFF
TRBJ2-2,17,NA,NA,TRBV18,TGTGCCAGCTCACCCCGTGATACGGGAATATACACCGGGGAGCTGTTTTTT,CASSPRDTGIYTGELFF
TRBJ1-2,13,few,NA,TRBV28,TGTGCCAGCAGCAGAGCAGCTAACTATGGCTACACCTTC,CASSRAANYGYTF
TRBJ2-1,14,NA,TRBD2,TRBV5-1,TGCGCCAGCAGCCCGCGACTAGCGGGAAATGAGCAGTTCTTC,CASSPRLAGNEQFF
TRBJ2-2,16,NA,TRBD1,TRBV25-1,TGTGCCAGCAGAAAGCCAGGGGGCCGAAACACCGGGGAGCTGTTTTTT,CASRKPGGRNTGELFF
TRBJ2-1,15,once,TRBD1,TRBV18,TGTGCCAGCTCACCCGGACAGGGCTCCTACAATGAGCAGTTCTTC,CASSPGQGSYNEQFF
TRBJ2-7,17,NA,NA,TRBV11-1,TGTGCCAGCAGCTTATGGGGTGGCCAGGGTACTGTCCACGAGCAGTACTTC,CASSLWGGQGTVHEQYF
TRBJ2-3,13,few,NA,TRBV7-9,TGTGCCAGCAGCTTAAGTAGCACAGATACGCAGTATTTT,CASSLSSTDTQYF
TRBJ1-1,14,NA,TRBD1,TRBV7-9,TGTGCCAGCAGTAAGGGACAGGCGAACACTGAAGCTTTCTTT,CASSKGQANTEAFF
TRBJ1-1,13,NA,NA,TRBV5-5,TGTGCCAGCAGCTTGACTGCGAACACTGAAGCTTTCTTT,CASSLTANTEAFF
TRBJ2-5,14,NA,NA,TRBV12-5,TGTGCTAGTGGTTCCGGACAAGACGAAGAGACCCAGTACTTC,CASGSGQDEETQYF
TRBJ1-3,14,NA,TRBD1,TRBV30,TGTGCCTGGAGTGACAGGGGGCAAAGAAACACCATATATTTT,CAWSDRGQRNTIYF
TRBJ2-3,16,NA,NA,TRBV7-9,TGTGCCAGCAGCTTAAACTCCCGGTTGGGCACAGATACGCAGTATTTT,CASSLNSRLGTDTQYF
TRBJ2-1,14,once,NA,TRBV11-2,TGTGCCAGCAGCTTGGTTCAGGGGAATGGAGAGCAGTTCTTC,CASSLVQGNGEQFF
TRBJ1-2,13,NA,TRBD1,TRBV28,TGTGCCAGCCGACAGGGAGGGGACTATGGCTACACCTTC,CASRQGGDYGYTF
TRBJ1-4,13,NA,NA,TRBV18,TGTGCCAGCTCAGGCGCAACTAATGAAAAACTGTTTTTT,CASSGATNEKLFF
TRBJ2-7,15,NA,TRBD1,TRBV11-1,TGTGCCAGCAGCCTCGGACAGGTTCACTCCTACGAGCAGTACTTC,CASSLGQVHSYEQYF
TRBJ2-7,12,NA,NA,TRBV15,TGTGCCACCAGCCGGGACTTCTACGAGCAGTACTTC,CATSRDFYEQYF
TRBJ1-5,15,NA,NA,TRBV9,TGTGCCAGCAGCGTAGCCGGGGGTTCTGGGCAGCCCCAGCATTTT,CASSVAGGSGQPQHF
TRBJ2-3,18,NA,NA,TRBV7-8,TGTGCCAGCCGGGACCCCAATACTCGGCGGGATAGCACAGATACGCAGTATTTT,CASRDPNTRRDSTDTQYF
TRBJ2-7,14,NA,TRBD1,TRBV2,TGTGCCAGCAGAGGACAGGGGGCAGTCTACGAGCAGTACTTC,CASRGQGAVYEQYF
TRBJ2-5,15,NA,NA,TRBV5-4,TGTGCCAGCAGCTCAGGCGGGTTAGTCATAGAGACCCAGTACTTC,CASSSGGLVIETQYF
TRBJ2-7,18,once,NA,TRBV28,TGTGCCAGCAGCCGCAGGGGGCTCGCAATCGGCGGGAGAGACGAGCAGTACTTC,CASSRRGLAIGGRDEQYF
TRBJ2-7,15,NA,TRBD1,TRBV5-4,TGTGCCAGCAGCTTGGGGGACAGGCCTTCCTACGAGCAGTACTTC,CASSLGDRPSYEQYF
TRBJ2-7,17,NA,TRBD2,TRBV7-6,TGTGCCAGCAGCTTAGCGCATTCGGGAGGGAGCCCCTGCGAGCAGTACTTC,CASSLAHSGGSPCEQYF
TRBJ1-4,16,NA,NA,TRBV28,TGTGCCAGCAGTTCTAAGTATAAGGGGTCCCGTGAAAAACTGTTTTTT,CASSSKYKGSREKLFF
TRBJ2-7,16,NA,NA,TRBV11-2,TGTGCCAGCAGCTTACAAGGGGGGTTCAGCTCCTACGAGCAGTACTTC,CASSLQGGFSSYEQYF
TRBJ2-4,14,NA,TRBD1,TRBV28,TGTGCCAGCAGTCCAGGGGGCTGGGAAAACATTCAGTACTTC,CASSPGGWENIQYF
TRBJ2-2,16,NA,TRBD2,TRBV7-2,TGTGCCAGCAGCTCCCGACTAGCGGGAGAGCGGGGGGAGCTGTTTTTT,CASSSRLAGERGELFF
TRBJ1-4,16,NA,NA,TRBV5-1,TGCGCCAGCAGTTGGACTCCCTTAAGCGATAATGAAAAACTGTTTTTT,CASSWTPLSDNEKLFF